This record looks at one TCR beta chain sequence and its context. What it recognizes is unknown. This sample was included in a study of OX40 agonist ivuxolimab in advanced cancers. Across the study: Hepatocellular carcinoma, melanoma, renal cell or head and neck cancer was diagnosed in the dose-escalation patients.

Using immunoSEQ multiplex PCR, the repertoire was profiled, and TCRdb retains in-frame clones only, with some absent. The table includes 55,000 to 75,000 clones, about nine tenths detected once. Trimming removed 0 bases from V and 4 bases from J; junction bases left unmatched: 3. Germline-derived CDR1 and CDR2 are SGHRS and YFSETQ. There are 16 residues in the CDR3. Study outcomes and limitations: Among the least clonally expanded were partial responders at 0.1-3.0 mg/kg.

The chain uses TRBV5-1 and TRBJ2-1, with 11 nucleotides matching TRBD2. The starting material was CD4+ or CD8+ T cells sorted from blood, obtained in a trial of the OX40 agonist ivuxolimab. The clonotype comes from an adult with an advanced solid tumor such as melanoma, head and neck, liver or kidney cancer. The CDR3 is CASSLDGTSGYNEQFF. Written as DNA, the CDR3 is TGCGCCAGCAGCTTGGACGGGACTAGCGGTTACAATGAGCAGTTCTTC.